The 14 T cell receptor beta chains listed next were all sequenced from one sample in a study of blood T cell repertoires in COVID-19. Only in-frame clones appear in the TCRdb table, and some are missing; sequencing was by immunoSEQ multiplex PCR. The table lists some 110,000 clones, about nine tenths of them singletons. Sequenced: peripheral blood. The receptor set was obtained from a man between 35 and 55 years old with acute or convalescent COVID-19.

This clone was counted between two and nine times. The V call is TRBV7-2, the J call TRBJ1-2; the D is unclear. V was pared by 5 bases and J by 4 bases, with 20 bases between. Germline V lookup: CDR1 SGHTA, CDR2 FQGNSA. This CDR3 has 16 amino acids. CDR3 nucleotides: TGTGCCAGCAGCCCCGAGCGGACGGCACCAAGCTATGGCTACACCTTC. This encodes CASSPERTAPSYGYTF.

The V and J genes are TRBV7-8 and TRBJ2-4; the match to TRBD1 covers 11 bases. In germline, CDR1 is SGHVS, CDR2 FQNEAQ. The CDR3 is 15 residues long. V lost 7 bases, J lost 3 bases, and 5 bases stayed unmatched. The CDR3 protein is CASNAGTGGKNIQYF. The DNA of the CDR3 is TGTGCCAGCAACGCCGGGACAGGGGGCAAAAACATTCAGTACTTC.

This chain links TRBV7-7 with TRBJ2-1; 7 bases are a match to TRBD1. After removal of 5 bases from V and 2 bases from J, the junction contained 6 bases not matched to a gene. The CDR3 consists of 15 residues. Germline V gene sequence: CDR1 SSHAT, CDR2 FNYEAQ (reference sequence). The CDR3 protein is CASSPDREPYNEQFF. The CDR3 DNA sequence: TGTGCCAGCAGCCCAGACAGGGAGCCCTACAATGAGCAGTTCTTC.

V gene TRBV25-1 combines with J gene TRBJ2-1; D is unresolved. V was clipped by 4 bases and J by 3 bases, with 7 bases between them. Per the germline V gene, CDR1 is MGHDK and CDR2 is SYGVNS. The CDR3 is 13 amino acids. The CDR3 sequence: CASSAPIYNEQFF. CDR3 nucleotide sequence: TGTGCCAGCAGTGCCCCTATCTACAATGAGCAGTTCTTC.

CDR3 DNA sequence: TGTGCCAGCTCACTGCGGAGCAACACTGAAGCTTTCTTT. It codes for CASSLRSNTEAFF. The chain links TRBV18 to TRBJ1-1; D unresolved. CDR3 length: 13 residues. In germline, CDR1 is KGHSH, CDR2 LQKENI. Trimming pared 4 bases from V and 2 bases from J, leaving 8 bases between.

The chain has TRBV10-3 and TRBJ1-6; D is unclear. V was clipped by 3 bases and J by 7 bases, with 13 bases between them. Germline lookup yields CDR1 ENHRY and CDR2 SYGVKD. The CDR3 runs to 15 residues. CDR3 region: CAISEQLIPNSPLHF. Here the CDR3 DNA reads TGTGCCATCAGTGAACAGCTAATACCCAATTCACCCCTCCACTTT.

The V and J genes are TRBV14 and TRBJ1-4, with D perhaps TRBD1 (6 bases). Germline V gene data show CDR1 as SGHDN and CDR2 as FVKESK. Trimming left V 7 bases short and J 3 bases short, with 9 bases between. This CDR3 has 13 amino acids. As DNA, the CDR3 is TGTGCCAGCACGTGGACAGCTAATGAAAAACTGTTTTTT. It codes for CASTWTANEKLFF.

This sequence joins TRBV4-1 and TRBJ2-3; 8 bases align to TRBD1. This CDR3 has 17 amino acids. V was pared by 4 bases and J by 0 bases, with 9 bases of the junction left unmatched. Germline V gives CDR1 MGHRA, CDR2 YSYEKL. CDR3: CASSPLRTGRSTDTQYF. DNA of the CDR3: TGCGCCAGCAGCCCCCTCCGGACAGGGAGGAGCACAGATACGCAGTATTTT.

This chain links TRBV30 with TRBJ1-1; the match to TRBD1 covers 7 bases. Per the germline V gene, CDR1 is GTSNPN and CDR2 is SVGIG (reference sequence). The CDR3 has 16 amino acids. With 7 bases clipped from V and 3 bases from J, the junction kept 17 bases outside the gene matches. The CDR3 DNA follows: TGTGCCTACCAACCCGGGACAGTCGCCCGGGACACTGAAGCTTTCTTT. Amino acids: CAYQPGTVARDTEAFF.

The CDR3 DNA reads TGTGCCAGCAGCAGGGACAGTAACTATGGCTACACCTTC. This gives the protein CASSRDSNYGYTF. The chain links TRBV9 to TRBJ1-2, with TRBD1 matching 7 bases. The V and J ends lost 4 bases and 1 base, in that order; junction bases with no gene match: 1. The germline V gene encodes CDR1 SGDLS and CDR2 YYNGEE. CDR3 size: 13 residues.

This rearrangement joins TRBV5-1 to TRBJ1-1; 9 bases fit TRBD1. Looked up from germline, CDR1 is SGHRS and CDR2 is YFSETQ. J gave up 5 bases and V 3 bases, and 8 bases lay outside the gene matches. This CDR3 is 15 amino acids long. The CDR3 reads CASSWGDRVGTEAFF. The CDR3 bases are TGCGCCAGCAGCTGGGGGGACAGGGTAGGAACTGAAGCTTTCTTT. Complete variable domain (other parts from reference TRBV5-1 and TRBJ1-1): KAGVTQTPRYLIKTRGQQVTLSCSPISGHRSVSWYQQTPGQGLQFLFEYFSETQRNKGNFPGRFSGRQFSNSRSEMNVSTLELGDSALYLCASSWGDRVGTEAFFGQGTRLTVV.

This clone has just one count. The chain joins TRBV18 to TRBJ1-1; 9 bases match TRBD1. CDR1 KGHSH and CDR2 LQKENI come from the germline V gene. The CDR3 spans 15 residues. J was trimmed by 4 bases and V by 5 bases; bases with no gene match: 8. The CDR3 spells CASSKTGGFFTEAFF. The DNA of the CDR3 is TGTGCCAGCTCAAAAACAGGGGGCTTTTTCACTGAAGCTTTCTTT.

The chain combines TRBV15 with TRBJ2-3; D is unclear. From germline, CDR1 is LNHNV and CDR2 YYDKDF (reference sequence). The CDR3 has 15 residues. V shed 0 bases and J shed 2 bases, with 9 bases lying between them. The CDR3 reads CATSRDSSATDTQYF. The CDR3 DNA reads TGTGCCACCAGCAGAGATTCCAGCGCCACAGATACGCAGTATTTT.

This clone was detected only once. Other DNA variants within this sample encode the same CDR3. The genes are TRBV6-2 or TRBV6-3 and TRBJ2-2, with a tentative D call TRBD2 (6 bases). V was cut by 0 bases and J by 3 bases, with 8 bases left in between. The CDR3 is 15 amino acids. The V gene's germline CDR1 is MNHEY and CDR2 SVGEGT. CDR3 sequence: CASSYSGGDTGELFF. The CDR3 bases are TGTGCCAGCAGTTACTCAGGAGGGGACACCGGGGAGCTGTTTTTT.